The 17 T cell receptor beta chains given below trace back to one sample, sequenced in a study of Ad26.COV2.S vaccination and SARS-CoV-2 variants. TCRdb keeps only in-frame clones here, not all; method: immunoSEQ multiplex PCR. This sample has 350,000 to 450,000 clones, with around 87% found just once. As to treatment: around 19 received Ad26.COV2.S at low or high dose, single or two shots; several received placebo; per-sample allocation not given. Sampling was performed 63 days after the first vaccine or placebo injection. The sample in question was peripheral blood, obtained in a trial of Ad26.COV2.S vaccine versus placebo. All receptors derive from a person aged 18 to 65 who received the Ad26.COV2.S COVID-19 vaccine or a placebo.

The chain couples TRBV6-5 to TRBJ1-2; no reliable D call. From germline, CDR1 is MNHEY and CDR2 SVGAGI. CDR3 length: 14 amino acids. V shed 2 bases and J shed 4 bases, with 11 bases lying between them. The chain's CDR3 is CASSYRAVSYGYTF. For the CDR3, the DNA is TGTGCCAGCAGTTACAGGGCAGTTTCCTATGGCTACACCTTC.

The chain joins TRBV30 to TRBJ1-2, with 9 bases that match TRBD1. J was trimmed by 4 bases and V by 5 bases; bases with no gene match: 8. The CDR3 length is 14 residues. Germline V CDR1 and CDR2: GTSNPN, SVGIG (reference sequence). In DNA, the CDR3 is TGTGCCTGGGAGTTCCGGGACAGGGTCTATGGCTACACCTTC. Amino acids: CAWEFRDRVYGYTF.

The sample holds a few counts of this clone. The J gene is TRBJ1-6, the V gene TRBV7-9, with TRBD1 as a possible D gene (5 bases). This CDR3 has 17 amino acids. Germline assignment: CDR1 SEHNR and CDR2 FQNEAQ (reference sequence). V dropped 3 bases and J dropped 4 bases, with 16 bases sitting between them. Here the CDR3 DNA reads TGTGCCAGCAGCTTCACCGTACCACAGGCGTATAATTCACCCCTCCACTTT. Residues: CASSFTVPQAYNSPLHF. Full variable domain (outside the CDR3, taken from reference TRBV7-9 and TRBJ1-6): DTGVSQNPRHKITKRGQNVTFRCDPISEHNRLYWYRQTLGQGPEFLTYFQNEAQLEKSRLLSDRFSAERPKGSFSTLEIQRTEQGDSAMYLCASSFTVPQAYNSPLHFGNGTRLTVT.

This sequence joins TRBV2 and TRBJ2-6; TRBD1 aligns across 11 bases. The CDR3 extends over 17 amino acids. V was pared by 3 bases and J by 0 bases, with 1 base of the junction left unmatched. Germline V lookup: CDR1 SNHLY, CDR2 FYNNEI. In DNA form, the CDR3 reads TGTGCCAGCAGTGAGGACAGGGGGCTCTCTGGGGCCAACGTCCTGACTTTC. Translated: CASSEDRGLSGANVLTF. Variable domain in full (rest from reference TRBV2 and TRBJ2-6): EPEVTQTPSHQVTQMGQEVILRCVPISNHLYFYWYRQILGQKVEFLVSFYNNEISEKSEIFDDQFSVERPDGSNFTLKIRSTKLEDSAMYFCASSEDRGLSGANVLTFGAGSRLTVL.

This clone has more than one count but fewer than ten. The chain is built from TRBV24-1 and TRBJ1-5; D may be TRBD1 (5 bases). Looked up from germline, CDR1 is KGHDR and CDR2 is SFDVKD. With 5 bases removed from V and 5 bases from J, the gap between germline ends came to 15 bases. The CDR3 covers 15 residues. Here the CDR3 DNA reads TGTGCCACCAGTGGCGGGACCAACTGCTATCAGCCCCAGCATTTT. Translating it yields CATSGGTNCYQPQHF.

This clone came up a few times. V gene TRBV4-1 combines with J gene TRBJ1-1; D remains ambiguous. In germline, CDR1 is MGHRA, CDR2 YSYEKL. The CDR3 is 13 amino acids. Between the trimmed V and J ends, which lost 4 bases and 7 bases, there was a span of 13 bases. The CDR3 DNA sequence: TGCGCCAGCAGCCTCCTAGCGGTTGATGAAGCTTTCTTT. Its translation is CASSLLAVDEAFF.

The chain uses TRBV19 and TRBJ2-7; the match to TRBD1 covers 8 bases. CDR1 and CDR2 (germline): LNHDA, SQIVND (reference sequence). The trim removed 6 bases at V and 1 base at J, leaving 2 bases unmatched. The CDR3 consists of 13 residues. The DNA of the CDR3 is TGTGCCAGTAGCAGGGACAGGTCCTACGAGCAGTACTTC. Translation gives CASSRDRSYEQYF.

V usage is TRBV4-1 and J usage is TRBJ2-1; D gene ambiguous. The V gene's germline CDR1 is MGHRA and CDR2 YSYEKL. V lost 4 bases and J 5 bases, leaving 9 bases between the germline ends. This CDR3 is built from 13 residues. CDR3 sequence (DNA): TGCGCCAGCAGCCTTGGCGTAAACAATGAGCAGTTCTTC. This gives the protein CASSLGVNNEQFF.

The chain recombines TRBV29-1 with TRBJ2-3; D remains unclear. The CDR3 is 14 amino acids. Germline CDR1 and CDR2: SQVTM and ANQGSEA. V gave up 2 bases and J gave up 0 bases, with 9 bases separating them. CDR3 coding DNA: TGCAGCGTTGAACCGTCCCCTAGCACAGATACGCAGTATTTT. Its protein product is CSVEPSPSTDTQYF.

Only a few counts were recorded for this clone. The rearrangement joins TRBV2 to TRBJ1-1, with TRBD1 as a possible D gene (6 bases). V gave up 6 bases and J gave up 1 base, with 9 bases separating them. The CDR3 is 13 residues long. Germline-derived CDR1 and CDR2 are SNHLY and FYNNEI. CDR3 DNA sequence: TGTGCCAGCAGCAAACAGGGGAACACTGAAGCTTTCTTT. It is translated as CASSKQGNTEAFF. The entire variable domain, with the rest obtained from reference TRBV2 and TRBJ1-1, is as follows: EPEVTQTPSHQVTQMGQEVILRCVPISNHLYFYWYRQILGQKVEFLVSFYNNEISEKSEIFDDQFSVERPDGSNFTLKIRSTKLEDSAMYFCASSKQGNTEAFFGQGTRLTVV.

The chain is built from TRBV3-1 (or the pseudogene TRBV3-2) and TRBJ1-5; TRBD1 matches 7 bases. The CDR3 runs to 15 residues. The junction had 6 bases not matched to a gene; V was cut back by 0 bases and J by 7 bases. Germline values: CDR1 LGHDT, CDR2 YNNKEL (reference sequence). CDR3 coding DNA: TGTGCCAGCAGCCAAGATTTTACAGGGGTACAGCCCCAGCATTTT. Translating gives CASSQDFTGVQPQHF.

This rearrangement joins TRBV2 to TRBJ2-5, with D unresolved. V was pared by 3 bases and J by 4 bases, with 12 bases between. Germline V gene sequence: CDR1 SNHLY, CDR2 FYNNEI. The CDR3 spans 14 residues. CDR3: CASSEGLFVETQYF. DNA of the CDR3: TGTGCCAGCAGTGAGGGTTTGTTCGTAGAGACCCAGTACTTC.

V usage is TRBV6-5 and J usage is TRBJ2-2, with TRBD1 matching over 9 bases. The CDR3 length is 13 residues. Germline lookup yields CDR1 MNHEY and CDR2 SVGAGI. The J segment lost 6 bases and the V segment lost 6 bases, leaving 2 bases of the junction unmatched. The chain's CDR3 is CASRTGGSGELFF. In DNA form, the CDR3 reads TGTGCCAGCAGAACAGGGGGCTCCGGGGAGCTGTTTTTT.

The chain uses TRBV7-8 and TRBJ2-5, with TRBD1 matching over 7 bases. This CDR3 has 15 residues. Germline V lookup: CDR1 SGHVS, CDR2 FQNEAQ. V trimming: 1 base; J trimming: 3 bases; junction bases outside the gene matches: 5. CDR3: CASSLVGTVKETQYF. As DNA, the CDR3 is TGTGCCAGCAGCTTAGTAGGGACAGTCAAAGAGACCCAGTACTTC.

The chain carries TRBV7-6 and TRBJ2-1, with 8 bases that match TRBD2. V lost 8 bases, J lost 0 bases, and 12 bases stayed unmatched. Germline lookup yields CDR1 SGHVS and CDR2 FNYEAQ. The CDR3 spans 17 residues. This CDR3 reads CASLPGLGMSSYNEQFF. CDR3 in DNA: TGTGCCAGCCTACCGGGACTAGGGATGAGCTCCTACAATGAGCAGTTCTTC.

This clone appeared a single time. The chain is built from TRBV18 and TRBJ1-5; TRBD1 aligns across 9 bases. Germline CDR1 KGHSH, CDR2 LQKENI. V lost 2 bases to trimming and J lost 3 bases; unmatched junction nucleotides: 5. The CDR3 covers 16 residues. The CDR3 DNA is TGTGCCAGCTCACCAGGGACAGGGCTCCTCAATCAGCCCCAGCATTTT. Amino acids: CASSPGTGLLNQPQHF.

V is TRBV19 and J is TRBJ2-7; 7 bases agree with TRBD2. Looked up from germline, CDR1 is LNHDA and CDR2 is SQIVND (reference sequence). The CDR3 consists of 13 residues. Trimming cost V 6 bases and J 6 bases; bases outside gene matches: 8. This CDR3 reads CASSQGGAGEQYF. CDR3 DNA sequence: TGTGCCAGTAGCCAGGGAGGGGCCGGCGAGCAGTACTTC.